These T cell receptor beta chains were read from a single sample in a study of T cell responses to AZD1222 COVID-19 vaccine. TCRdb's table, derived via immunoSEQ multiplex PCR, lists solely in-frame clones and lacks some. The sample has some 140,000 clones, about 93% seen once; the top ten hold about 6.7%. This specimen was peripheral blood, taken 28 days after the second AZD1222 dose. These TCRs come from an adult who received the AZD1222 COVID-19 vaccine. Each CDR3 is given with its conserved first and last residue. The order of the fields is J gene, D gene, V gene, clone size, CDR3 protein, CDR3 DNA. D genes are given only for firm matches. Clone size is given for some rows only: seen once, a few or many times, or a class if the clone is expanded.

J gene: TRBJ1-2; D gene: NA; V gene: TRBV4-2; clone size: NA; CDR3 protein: CASSQARDPNYGYTF; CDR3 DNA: TGTGCCAGCAGCCAAGCCAGAGACCCTAACTATGGCTACACCTTC
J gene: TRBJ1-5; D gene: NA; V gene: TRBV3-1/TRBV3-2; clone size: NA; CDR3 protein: CASSHPNQPQHF; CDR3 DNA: TGTGCCAGCAGCCACCCCAACCAGCCCCAGCATTTT
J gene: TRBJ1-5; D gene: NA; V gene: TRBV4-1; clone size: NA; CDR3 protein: CASSQDLSQGRFPTRQPQHF; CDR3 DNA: TGCGCCAGCAGCCAAGATCTGTCACAGGGAAGATTTCCCACAAGGCAGCCCCAGCATTTT
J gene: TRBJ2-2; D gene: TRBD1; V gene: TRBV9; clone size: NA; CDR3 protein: CASSPWDRAATGELFF; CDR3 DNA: TGTGCCAGCAGCCCATGGGACAGGGCGGCGACCGGGGAGCTGTTTTTT
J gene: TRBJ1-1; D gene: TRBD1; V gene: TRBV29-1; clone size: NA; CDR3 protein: CSGDRGTEAFF; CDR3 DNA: TGCAGTGGGGACAGGGGCACTGAAGCTTTCTTT
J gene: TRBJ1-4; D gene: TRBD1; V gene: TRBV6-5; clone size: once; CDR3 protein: CASSYRRGQEKLFF; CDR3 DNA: TGTGCCAGCAGTTATCGCAGGGGGCAGGAAAAACTGTTTTTT
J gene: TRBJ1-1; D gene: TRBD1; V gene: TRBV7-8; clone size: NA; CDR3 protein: CASSPQGVKTEAFF; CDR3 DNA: TGTGCCAGCAGTCCTCAGGGGGTAAAGACTGAAGCTTTCTTT
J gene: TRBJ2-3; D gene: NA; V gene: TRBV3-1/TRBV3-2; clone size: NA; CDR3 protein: CASSQDAGTDTQYF; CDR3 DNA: TGTGCCAGCAGCCAAGATGCGGGCACAGATACGCAGTATTTT
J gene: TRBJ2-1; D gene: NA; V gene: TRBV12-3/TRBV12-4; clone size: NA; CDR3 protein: CASSFGLGNEQFF; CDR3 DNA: TGTGCCAGCAGTTTTGGTCTGGGCAATGAGCAGTTCTTC
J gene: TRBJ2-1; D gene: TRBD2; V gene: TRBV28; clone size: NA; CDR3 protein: CASSSGGGLYNEQFF; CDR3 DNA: TGTGCCAGCAGTTCCGGCGGGGGGTTGTACAATGAGCAGTTCTTC
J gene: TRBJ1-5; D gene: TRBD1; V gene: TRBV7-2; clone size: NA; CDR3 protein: CASSSQTGTVGNQPQHF; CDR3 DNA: TGTGCCAGCAGCTCCCAAACCGGGACAGTGGGCAATCAGCCCCAGCATTTT
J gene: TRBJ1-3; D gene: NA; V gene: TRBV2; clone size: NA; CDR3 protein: CASTGPGNTIYF; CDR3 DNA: TGTGCCAGCACGGGTCCTGGAAACACCATATATTTT
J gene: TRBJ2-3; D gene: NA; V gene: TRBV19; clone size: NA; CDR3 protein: CATSSGDTQYF; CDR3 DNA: TGTGCCACTTCGTCGGGAGATACGCAGTATTTT
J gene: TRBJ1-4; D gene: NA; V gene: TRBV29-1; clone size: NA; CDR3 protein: CSVEDTTGLGEKLFF; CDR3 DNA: TGCAGCGTTGAAGACACCACAGGGTTGGGCGAAAAACTGTTTTTT
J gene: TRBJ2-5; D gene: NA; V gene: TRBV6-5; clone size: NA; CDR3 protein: CASQETTWGAETQYF; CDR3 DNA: TGTGCCAGCCAAGAGACCACATGGGGAGCGGAGACCCAGTACTTC